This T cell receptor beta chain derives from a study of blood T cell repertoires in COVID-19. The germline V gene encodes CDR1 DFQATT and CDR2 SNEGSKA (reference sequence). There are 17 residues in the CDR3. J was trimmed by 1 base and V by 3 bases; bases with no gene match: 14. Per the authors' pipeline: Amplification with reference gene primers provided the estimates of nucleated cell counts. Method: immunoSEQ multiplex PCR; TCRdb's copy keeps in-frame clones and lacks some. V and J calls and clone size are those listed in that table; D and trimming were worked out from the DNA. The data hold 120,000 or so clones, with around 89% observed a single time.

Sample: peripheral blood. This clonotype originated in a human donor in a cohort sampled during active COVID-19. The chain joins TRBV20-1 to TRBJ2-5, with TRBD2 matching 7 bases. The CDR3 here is CSASDYGERGRQETQYF. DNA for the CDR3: TGCAGTGCTAGTGATTATGGGGAGCGGGGCCGCCAAGAGACCCAGTACTTC.